This record covers a single T cell receptor beta chain. Its antigen is currently unknown. Trimming took 3 bases from V and 7 from J, leaving 22 bases between them. The CDR3 has 16 amino acids. CDR1 and CDR2 from the germline V gene are SGHNT and YYREEE (reference sequence). Clones were sequenced by immunoSEQ multiplex PCR, and TCRdb holds only the in-frame ones, with some missing. The table records 100,000 to 120,000 clones, 85% to 90% of them present only once. The data stem from a study of T cell responses to AZD1222 COVID-19 vaccine. Whole-study results and caveats: Among AZD1222 vaccinees, only 6 or 7 were seropositive at baseline. Scientists sampled the repertoires only once the peak T cell response had passed. Mapped onto spike, vaccine-associated CD4 TCRs spanned it and were dominant at 160-218 and 743-854.

This sample comprised peripheral blood, obtained on day 0 of AZD1222 vaccination. The clonotype was recovered from an adult in good health. The chain joins TRBV5-4 to TRBJ2-5; possibly TRBD1 for D (6 bases). Written as DNA, the CDR3 is TGTGCCAGCAGCTCAGGGGCTAGCCTAGAGATAGGGACCCAGTACTTC. Protein product: CASSSGASLEIGTQYF.